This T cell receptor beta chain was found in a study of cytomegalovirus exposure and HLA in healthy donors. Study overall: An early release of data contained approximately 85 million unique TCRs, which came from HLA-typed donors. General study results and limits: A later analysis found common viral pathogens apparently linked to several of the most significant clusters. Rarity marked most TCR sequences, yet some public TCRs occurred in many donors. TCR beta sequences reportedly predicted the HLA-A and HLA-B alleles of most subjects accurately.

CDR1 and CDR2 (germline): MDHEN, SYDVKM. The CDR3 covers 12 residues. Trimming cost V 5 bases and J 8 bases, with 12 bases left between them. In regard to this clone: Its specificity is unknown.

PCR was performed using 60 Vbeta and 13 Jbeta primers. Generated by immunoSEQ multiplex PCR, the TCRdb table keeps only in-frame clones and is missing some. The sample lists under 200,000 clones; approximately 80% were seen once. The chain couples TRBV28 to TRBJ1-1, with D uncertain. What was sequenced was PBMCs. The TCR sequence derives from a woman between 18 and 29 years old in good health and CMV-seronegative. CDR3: CASSPQPSEAFF. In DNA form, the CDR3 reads TGTGCCAGCAGTCCACAGCCTTCCGAAGCTTTCTTT.